This passage covers 26 T cell receptor beta chains from one sample sequenced in a study of T-cell memory formation after mild COVID-19. TCRdb re-analysed the 5' RACE reads in MiXCR, keeping a single row per CDR3 protein. The data show about 560,000 distinct CDR3 sequences, roughly 21% seen once. Material for sequencing was PBMCs or a T cell subset sorted from them (not recorded which). The receptor set was obtained from an adult woman who had mild COVID-19 (a few samples of this study predate the infection). Cell type and time point are not known.

The chain carries TRBV5-6 and TRBJ1-5, with 8 bases identical to TRBD1. Losses at the gene ends were 0 bases for V and 3 bases for J; bases not matched to a gene: 2. The CDR3 extends over 15 amino acids. The germline V gene has CDR1 SGHDT and CDR2 YYEEEE. For the CDR3, the DNA is TGTGCCAGCAGCTTGGGGGACAGGATCAATCAGCCCCAGCATTTT. Translating gives CASSLGDRINQPQHF.

The chain recombines TRBV20-1 with TRBJ1-5, with D uncertain. The CDR3 has 14 residues. Deletions cut 1 base from V and 0 bases from J, with 7 bases between. The germline V gene has CDR1 DFQATT and CDR2 SNEGSKA (reference sequence). CDR3: CSARAGSSNQPQHF. DNA for the CDR3: TGCAGTGCTAGAGCCGGGTCTAGCAATCAGCCCCAGCATTTT.

This clonotype has a handful of counts. This rearrangement joins TRBV4-3 to TRBJ2-2; D remains unclear. The germline gives CDR1 LGHNA, CDR2 YSLEER. The V gene lost 8 bases and the J gene lost 8 bases, with 12 bases spanning the gap. This CDR3 spans 12 amino acids. The CDR3 coding sequence is TGCGCCAGCGGTCAGTTAAAGGGGGAGCTGTTTTTT. Amino acids: CASGQLKGELFF.

The genes are TRBV6-5 and TRBJ2-2; 7 positions agree with TRBD2. This CDR3 has 15 amino acids. J was trimmed by 4 bases and V by 2 bases; bases with no gene match: 4. Germline lookup yields CDR1 MNHEY and CDR2 SVGAGI. Written as DNA, the CDR3 is TGTGCCAGCAGTTACGGGCGGGGGAGCACCGGGGAGCTGTTTTTT. This gives the protein CASSYGRGSTGELFF.

This clonotype appeared a few times. The CDR3 reads CASSQAGQNTGELFF. As DNA, the CDR3 is TGTGCCAGCAGCCAAGCGGGACAGAACACCGGGGAGCTGTTTTTT. The rearrangement uses TRBV3-1 and TRBJ2-2; a possible D gene is TRBD1 (6 bases). Germline V gene sequence: CDR1 LGHDT, CDR2 YNNKEL (reference sequence). V lost 1 base to trimming and J lost 1 base, with 7 bases between them. The CDR3 is made up of 15 amino acids.

This sequence joins TRBV7-8 and TRBJ2-7, with no clear D. Between the trimmed V and J ends, which lost 7 bases and 7 bases, there was a span of 17 bases. CDR1 is SGHVS, CDR2 FQNEAQ, per germline. The CDR3 runs to 13 residues. The CDR3 DNA is TGTGCCAGCATGATGGGCTGGAGTGGGGAGCAGTACTTC. Translating gives CASMMGWSGEQYF.

The chain joins TRBV13 to TRBJ2-3, with D uncertain. The CDR3 sequence is 14 residues long. Germline V gives CDR1 PRHDT, CDR2 FYEKMQ (reference sequence). Trimming removed 3 bases at V and 4 bases at J, with 11 bases between. CDR3 in amino acids: CASSFGVWADTQYF. The CDR3 region has the DNA TGTGCCAGCAGCTTTGGAGTTTGGGCAGATACGCAGTATTTT. The full variable domain, in which reference TRBV13 and TRBJ2-3 provide the parts outside the CDR3, is AAGVIQSPRHLIKEKRETATLKCYPIPRHDTVYWYQQGPGQDPQFLISFYEKMQSDKGSIPDRFSAQQFSDYHSELNMSSLELGDSALYFCASSFGVWADTQYFGPGTRLTVL.

This clonotype has a handful of counts. The chain uses TRBV7-9 and TRBJ2-5; D is uncertain. The V gene lost 4 bases and the J gene lost 7 bases, with 13 bases spanning the gap. CDR3 length: 13 residues. Per the germline V gene, CDR1 is SEHNR and CDR2 is FQNEAQ (reference sequence). The CDR3, as DNA: TGTGCCAGCAGCTCAGACCCCTTAGGGACCCAGTACTTC. Translation gives CASSSDPLGTQYF.

This clonotype was counted many times. CDR3 nucleotide sequence: TGTGCCAGCAGAACCACAGGGGTCTACGAGCAGTACTTC. Its translation is CASRTTGVYEQYF. The V gene is TRBV7-9, the J gene TRBJ2-7; 7 nucleotides agree with TRBD1. The CDR3 extends over 13 amino acids. J was trimmed by 3 bases and V by 6 bases; bases with no gene match: 5. Germline CDR1 SEHNR, CDR2 FQNEAQ (reference sequence).

This clonotype was picked up a small number of times. The gene calls are TRBV29-1 and TRBJ2-7; D is uncertain. This CDR3 has 12 amino acids. Trimming left V 7 bases short and J 0 bases short, with 10 bases between. CDR1 and CDR2 from the germline V gene are SQVTM and ANQGSEA. CDR3 protein: CSAESGSYEQYF. The CDR3 DNA reads TGCAGCGCCGAGAGTGGCTCCTACGAGCAGTACTTC.

The chain joins TRBV25-1 to TRBJ2-6; D not resolved. This CDR3 is 15 amino acids long. Germline CDR1 and CDR2: MGHDK and SYGVNS. The germline V and J ends were trimmed by 2 bases and 1 base, with 6 bases remaining between them. CDR3 protein: CASSESISGANVLTF. As DNA, the CDR3 is TGTGCCAGCAGTGAAAGTATTTCTGGGGCCAACGTCCTGACTTTC.

CDR3 in DNA: TGTGCCACGACCGGGACAGAAGGGAACACTGAAGCTTTCTTT. Encoded protein: CATTGTEGNTEAFF. The chain recombines TRBV24-1 with TRBJ1-1, with 7 bases matching TRBD1. The CDR3 has 14 residues. Germline CDR1 is KGHDR and CDR2 is SFDVKD. The ends lost 10 bases at V and 1 base at J; junction bases unmatched: 8.

V gene TRBV4-1 combines with J gene TRBJ2-5, with 7 bases matching TRBD2. Germline CDR1 MGHRA, CDR2 YSYEKL. The CDR3 has 16 amino acids. The trim removed 0 bases at V and 1 base at J, leaving 5 bases unmatched. The DNA for the CDR3 is TGCGCCAGCAGCCAAGACAGGGAGGGTTTCCAAGAGACCCAGTACTTC. Its protein product is CASSQDREGFQETQYF.

V is TRBV2 and J is TRBJ2-5, with TRBD2 as a possible D gene (7 bases). The V gene's germline CDR1 is SNHLY and CDR2 FYNNEI. V lost 8 bases to trimming and J lost 5 bases, with 15 bases between them. The CDR3 runs to 13 residues. The CDR3 loop is CASCGGAWETQYF. The DNA of the CDR3 is TGTGCCAGCTGTGGGGGGGCCTGGGAGACCCAGTACTTC.

This clonotype occurred many times. V usage is TRBV5-1 and J usage is TRBJ2-1; D is undetermined. Germline loops: CDR1 SGHRS, CDR2 YFSETQ. V lost 0 bases and J 5 bases, leaving 9 bases between the germline ends. The CDR3 covers 14 residues. The DNA for the CDR3 is TGCGCCAGCAGCTTGGATGGCGGTAACAATGAGCAGTTCTTC. It is translated as CASSLDGGNNEQFF.

This clonotype was found a few times. This chain links TRBV6-6 with TRBJ2-2; D not certain. V lost 7 bases and J 0 bases, leaving 18 bases between the germline ends. CDR1 and CDR2 (germline): MNHNY, SVGAGI (reference sequence). The CDR3 is 17 amino acids. CDR3 bases: TGTGCCAGCACCCTCCGGAGAGGACCGACGAACACCGGGGAGCTGTTTTTT. The encoded protein is CASTLRRGPTNTGELFF.

The J gene is TRBJ1-2, the V gene TRBV7-9, with D perhaps matching TRBD1 (6 bases). CDR3 length: 13 residues. Germline CDR1 and CDR2: SEHNR and FQNEAQ (reference sequence). V dropped 1 base and J dropped 6 bases, with 9 bases sitting between them. CDR3 sequence reads: CASSLGGADGYTF. CDR3 bases: TGTGCCAGCAGCTTAGGGGGGGCGGATGGCTACACCTTC.

This clonotype appeared many times. V gene TRBV27 combines with J gene TRBJ1-5; D unclear. Germline V gives CDR1 MNHEY, CDR2 SMNVEV (reference sequence). Deletions cut 6 bases from V and 0 bases from J, with 9 bases between. The CDR3 runs 14 residues. CDR3 in DNA: TGTGCCAGCAGCTTGAGTTATAGCAATCAGCCCCAGCATTTT. Protein: CASSLSYSNQPQHF.

This clonotype was detected only a few times. V gene TRBV6-1 combines with J gene TRBJ2-7; D is tentatively TRBD1 or TRBD2 (5 bases each). The germline V gene has CDR1 MNHNS and CDR2 SASEGT. There are 14 residues in the CDR3. V shed 6 bases and J shed 3 bases, with 15 bases lying between them. The CDR3 nucleotides read TGTGCCAGCAGGGAGGACATTTATCACTACGAGCAGTACTTC. Translated, it gives CASREDIYHYEQYF.

The chain couples TRBV12-3 or TRBV12-4 to TRBJ1-2; perhaps TRBD1 as D (6 bases). The CDR3 runs 14 residues. V gave up 3 bases and J gave up 7 bases, with 15 bases separating them. The CDR3 is CASSFTAGAGGYTF. CDR3 DNA sequence: TGTGCCAGCAGTTTCACAGCGGGGGCGGGTGGCTACACCTTC.

The rearrangement links TRBV30 to TRBJ2-1; unclear D gene. Germline CDR1 and CDR2: GTSNPN and SVGIG (reference sequence). The CDR3 is made up of 11 amino acids. Trimming left V 2 bases short and J 6 bases short, with 5 bases between. The CDR3 DNA follows: TGTGCCTGGAGTAATGTCAATGAGCAGTTCTTC. It encodes CAWSNVNEQFF.

The gene calls are TRBV11-2 and TRBJ1-1; 7 bases fit TRBD1. J was trimmed by 1 base and V by 5 bases; bases with no gene match: 7. The length of the CDR3 is 15 residues. Germline assignment: CDR1 SGHAT and CDR2 FQNNGV. The CDR3 sequence: CASSQYRGENTEAFF. CDR3 nucleotides: TGTGCCAGCAGCCAGTACAGGGGAGAGAACACTGAAGCTTTCTTT. The full variable domain, rest sourced from reference TRBV11-2 and TRBJ1-1, is EAGVAQSPRYKIIEKRQSVAFWCNPISGHATLYWYQQILGQGPKLLIQFQNNGVVDDSQLPKDRFSAERLKGVDSTLKIQPAKLEDSAVYLCASSQYRGENTEAFFGQGTRLTVV.

The V and J genes are TRBV20-1 and TRBJ1-5, with D hard to call. There are 14 residues in the CDR3. The V gene's germline CDR1 is DFQATT and CDR2 SNEGSKA (reference sequence). Trimming removed 3 bases at V and 6 bases at J, with 15 bases between. This CDR3 reads CSASPQVSRQPQHF. As DNA, the CDR3 is TGCAGTGCTAGCCCCCAGGTTAGTCGTCAGCCCCAGCATTTT.

Only a few counts were recorded for this clonotype. This chain links TRBV7-9 with TRBJ2-5; D is ambiguous. CDR3 length: 15 residues. The germline V gene encodes CDR1 SEHNR and CDR2 FQNEAQ (reference sequence). Trimming removed 3 bases from V and 5 bases from J, with 16 bases in between. CDR3 protein: CASSLESGIGETQYF. CDR3 in DNA: TGTGCCAGCAGCTTGGAGTCGGGTATAGGGGAGACCCAGTACTTC.

This clonotype was counted between two and nine times. V usage is TRBV7-8 and J usage is TRBJ1-5; TRBD1 is a possible D gene (6 bases). The V gene's germline CDR1 is SGHVS and CDR2 FQNEAQ. The V gene lost 1 base and the J gene lost 1 base, with 17 bases spanning the gap. There are 18 residues in the CDR3. The CDR3 bases are TGTGCCAGCAGCTTAGTAGGACACCCAGGGGAGAGCAATCAGCCCCAGCATTTT. It encodes CASSLVGHPGESNQPQHF.

CDR3 nucleotides: TGTGCCAGCAGAACACCAGGCTCTGGAAACACCATATATTTT. Amino acids: CASRTPGSGNTIYF. The rearrangement joins TRBV7-9 to TRBJ1-3; D gene uncertain. The V gene lost 6 bases and the J gene lost 0 bases, with 9 bases spanning the gap. Germline assignment: CDR1 SEHNR and CDR2 FQNEAQ (reference sequence). The CDR3 totals 14 residues. Using reference TRBV7-9 and TRBJ1-3 for the parts outside the CDR3, the full variable domain is DTGVSQNPRHKITKRGQNVTFRCDPISEHNRLYWYRQTLGQGPEFLTYFQNEAQLEKSRLLSDRFSAERPKGSFSTLEIQRTEQGDSAMYLCASRTPGSGNTIYFGEGSWLTVV.